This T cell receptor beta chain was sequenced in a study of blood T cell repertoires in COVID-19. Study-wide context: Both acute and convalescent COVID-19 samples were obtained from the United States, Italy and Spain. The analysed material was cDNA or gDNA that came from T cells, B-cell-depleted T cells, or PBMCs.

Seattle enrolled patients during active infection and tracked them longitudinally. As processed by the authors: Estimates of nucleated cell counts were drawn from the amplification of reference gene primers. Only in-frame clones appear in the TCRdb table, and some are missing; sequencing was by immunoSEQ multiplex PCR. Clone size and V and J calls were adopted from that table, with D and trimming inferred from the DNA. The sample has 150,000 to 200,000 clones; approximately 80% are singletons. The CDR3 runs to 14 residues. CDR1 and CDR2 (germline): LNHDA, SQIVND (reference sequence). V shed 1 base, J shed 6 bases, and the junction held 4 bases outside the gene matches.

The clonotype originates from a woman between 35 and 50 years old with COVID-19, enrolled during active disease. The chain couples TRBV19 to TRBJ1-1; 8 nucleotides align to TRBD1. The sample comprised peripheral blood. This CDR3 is CASSIGTGIAEAFF. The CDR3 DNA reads TGTGCCAGTAGTATAGGGACAGGGATTGCTGAAGCTTTCTTT.